These 30 T cell receptor beta chains came from one sample sequenced in a study of T-cell reconstitution after alpha-beta-depleted transplantation in children (dated by TCRdb to about 2016). To prepare the library, PCR was applied. The listed sequencing device is Illumina HiSeq 2500. To normalize quantification of the TCRbeta repertoire, the TCR libraries were built with molecular barcoding that relied on unique molecular identifiers. Starting from the raw public reads, TCRdb applied fastp trimming at Q25, assembled clones with MiXCR and retained in-frame beta chains. Rows with one shared CDR3 protein collapse into an entry with the most common genes and DNA. Recorded for this sample are about 200,000 distinct CDR3 sequences; 8.4% of them occurred a single time. 35% of the sample rests with the top ten. Sample treatment or condition, as interpreted from the label and publication: allogeneic hematopoietic cell transplantation with graft depleted of TCRalphabeta T cells and CD19 B cells.

Source: PBMCs, mostly from graft donor cells, taken 360 days after TCRalphabeta/CD19-depleted stem cell transplant. Receptors were obtained from a male patient between 2 and 10 years old who had a stem cell transplant for acute myeloid leukemia, so the T cells may come from the graft donor.

This clonotype has at least ten counts. The CDR3 DNA follows: TGCAGCGTTGCTGGAGGGCGCTACGAGCAGTACTTC. This gives the protein CSVAGGRYEQYF. The rearrangement links TRBV29-1 to TRBJ2-7, with D tentatively TRBD2 (6 bases). Germline V gives CDR1 SQVTM, CDR2 ANQGSEA. V lost 4 bases and J 3 bases, leaving 10 bases between the germline ends. The CDR3 has 12 amino acids.

This chain joins TRBV6-1 and TRBJ2-5; D not resolved. The germline V and J ends were trimmed by 6 bases and 1 base, with 12 bases remaining between them. The CDR3 is 14 amino acids. Germline CDR1 and CDR2: MNHNS and SASEGT. CDR3: CASRHGPLQETQYF. Written as DNA, the CDR3 is TGTGCCAGCAGGCACGGACCGCTCCAAGAGACCCAGTACTTC.

The chain carries TRBV28 and TRBJ2-1; D perhaps matches TRBD2 (6 bases). The V gene's germline CDR1 is MDHEN and CDR2 SYDVKM. Trimming removed 4 bases at V and 4 bases at J, with 17 bases between. The CDR3 is made up of 16 amino acids. The CDR3 is CASSSPGGAGYNEQFF. The CDR3, as DNA: TGTGCCAGCAGTTCCCCCGGAGGGGCGGGGTACAATGAGCAGTTCTTC.

This clonotype showed up many times. The chain joins TRBV7-9 to TRBJ1-5; TRBD1 matches 8 bases. The CDR3 runs to 15 residues. With V trimmed by 4 bases and J by 8 bases, 10 bases remained unmatched. Germline loops: CDR1 SEHNR, CDR2 FQNEAQ (reference sequence). The CDR3 is CASSSIGTGGEPQHF. The CDR3 DNA reads TGTGCCAGCAGCTCGATTGGCACAGGGGGAGAGCCCCAGCATTTT.

The chain joins TRBV20-1 to TRBJ2-4; the D gene is possibly TRBD2 (5 bases). Germline-derived CDR1 and CDR2 are DFQATT and SNEGSKA (reference sequence). Trimming removed 3 bases from V and 9 bases from J, with 15 bases in between. There are 13 residues in the CDR3. The CDR3: CSASWGIEGIQYF. In DNA, the CDR3 is TGCAGTGCTAGCTGGGGAATCGAGGGCATTCAGTACTTC.

This clonotype was seen repeatedly, ten times or more. The rearrangement uses TRBV12-3 or TRBV12-4 and TRBJ2-2; D tentatively fits TRBD1 or TRBD2 (5 bases each). The ends were cut back, 7 bases at V and 1 base at J, with 16 bases in the middle. The CDR3 has 16 residues. CDR3 in amino acids: CASNLLGTMNTGELFF. In DNA form, the CDR3 reads TGTGCCAGCAATCTACTAGGGACGATGAACACCGGGGAGCTGTTTTTT.

This clonotype was recorded at least ten times. The chain carries TRBV5-1 and TRBJ2-7; D is unresolved. Trimming shortened V by 0 bases and J by 2 bases, and 9 bases separated the two germline ends. The CDR3 has 14 amino acids. CDR1 is SGHRS, CDR2 YFSETQ, per germline. CDR3 nucleotide sequence: TGCGCCAGCAGCTTGGCTGGTTTCCCCTACGAGCAGTACTTC. Its translation is CASSLAGFPYEQYF.

The V and J genes are TRBV20-1 and TRBJ2-7, with 14 bases that match TRBD2. Germline assignment: CDR1 DFQATT and CDR2 SNEGSKA (reference sequence). The CDR3 sequence is 14 residues long. J was trimmed by 7 bases and V by 6 bases; bases with no gene match: 8. The CDR3 DNA sequence: TGCAGTGCCGGGGGACTAGCGGGAGCAGGAGAGCAGTACTTC. Translating gives CSAGGLAGAGEQYF.

The chain couples TRBV5-6 to TRBJ1-2; TRBD1 is a possible D gene (5 bases). The CDR3 spans 15 residues. V lost 4 bases and J lost 4, with 17 bases in between. Germline V CDR1 and CDR2: SGHDT, YYEEEE. CDR3 sequence reads: CASSLVRGVGYGYTF. The CDR3 nucleotides are TGTGCCAGCAGCCTGGTGCGGGGGGTTGGCTATGGCTACACCTTC. Together with reference TRBV5-6 and TRBJ1-2, the CDR3 gives the full variable domain: DAGVTQSPTHLIKTRGQQVTLRCSPKSGHDTVSWYQQALGQGPQFIFQYYEEEERQRGNFPDRFSGHQFPNYSSELNVNALLLGDSALYLCASSLVRGVGYGYTFGSGTRLTVV.

This clonotype was seen a handful of times. This chain links TRBV5-1 with TRBJ2-5, with unresolved D. The germline V gene has CDR1 SGHRS and CDR2 YFSETQ. V shed 2 bases and J shed 6 bases, with 11 bases lying between them. CDR3 length: 13 amino acids. The CDR3 is CASSFPGGQTQYF. DNA of the CDR3: TGCGCCAGCAGCTTTCCGGGTGGGCAGACCCAGTACTTC.

The rearrangement links TRBV9 to TRBJ2-4; D is unclear. In germline, CDR1 is SGDLS, CDR2 YYNGEE. The ends were cut back, 0 bases at V and 0 bases at J, with 10 bases in the middle. The CDR3 has 16 residues. In DNA form, the CDR3 reads TGTGCCAGCAGCGTAGAGCAGTTCCGAGCCAAAAACATTCAGTACTTC. This sequence encodes CASSVEQFRAKNIQYF.

In its sample, this clonotype was seen many times. The chain employs TRBV20-1 and TRBJ2-1; TRBD1 is a possible D gene (6 bases). The CDR3 sequence is 13 residues long. Trimming left V 4 bases short and J 8 bases short, with 15 bases between. CDR1 and CDR2 (germline): DFQATT, SNEGSKA (reference sequence). Here the CDR3 reads CSATRDRSDEQFF. CDR3 coding DNA: TGCAGTGCTACCAGAGACAGGTCGGATGAGCAGTTCTTC.

This clonotype appeared many times. The chain uses TRBV5-1 and TRBJ1-1, with D maybe TRBD1 (6 bases). Germline V gene sequence: CDR1 SGHRS, CDR2 YFSETQ. The CDR3 is made up of 13 amino acids. V lost 2 bases to trimming and J lost 6 bases, with 11 bases between them. CDR3 protein: CASSFPQGSEAFF. The DNA of the CDR3 is TGCGCCAGCAGCTTTCCACAGGGCTCTGAAGCTTTCTTT.

The chain has TRBV10-3 and TRBJ2-3; the D gene is possibly TRBD1 (5 bases). Trimming took off 4 bases at V and 2 bases at J, with 31 bases between the two ends. CDR1 is ENHRY, CDR2 SYGVKD, per germline. CDR3 size: 21 residues. The CDR3 is CAISAGPIGPNSRGFTDTQYF. DNA for the CDR3: TGTGCCATCAGTGCTGGTCCCATCGGGCCGAATTCTAGGGGATTCACAGATACGCAGTATTTT.

This clonotype was detected ten times or more. The CDR3 bases are TGCAGCGTTCAAGGGACAGGGGGCTACGAGCAGTACTTC. It encodes CSVQGTGGYEQYF. The chain couples TRBV29-1 to TRBJ2-7; TRBD1 matches 11 bases. The CDR3 runs 13 residues. Looked up from germline, CDR1 is SQVTM and CDR2 is ANQGSEA. Germline trimming cut 5 bases from V and 3 bases from J; bases unmatched to any gene: 3.

The chain is built from TRBV6-2 or TRBV6-3 and TRBJ1-2; D ambiguous. Germline assignment: CDR1 MNHEY and CDR2 SVGEGT. The CDR3 is 16 residues long. V lost 0 bases and J 4 bases, leaving 15 bases between the germline ends. DNA for the CDR3: TGTGCCAGCAGTTACTCGAAAACCGCCGGGAGCTATGGCTACACCTTC. It yields the protein CASSYSKTAGSYGYTF.

This clonotype was seen only a few times. The chain is built from TRBV20-1 and TRBJ2-6; D is unresolved. This CDR3 is 13 amino acids long. Trimming shortened V by 6 bases and J by 2 bases, and 8 bases separated the two germline ends. CDR1 is DFQATT, CDR2 SNEGSKA, per germline (reference sequence). This CDR3 reads CSAIKPGANVLTF. The CDR3 DNA reads TGCAGTGCCATAAAACCTGGGGCCAACGTCCTGACTTTC.

V is TRBV4-1 and J is TRBJ1-6; a weak D match, TRBD1 (6 bases). CDR1 and CDR2 from the germline V gene are MGHRA and YSYEKL. Trimming pared 3 bases from V and 6 bases from J, leaving 12 bases between. CDR3 length: 15 amino acids. CDR3 amino acids: CASSQIWTVNSPLHF. CDR3 in DNA: TGCGCCAGCAGCCAGATCTGGACAGTTAATTCACCCCTCCACTTT.

Points on this clonotype: Given a much more abundant clone one base away, this may be a read error. The chain recombines TRBV5-1 with TRBJ2-7; D perhaps matches TRBD2 (5 bases). CDR3 length equals 13 residues. CDR1 and CDR2 from the germline V gene are SGHRS and YFSETQ. CDR3 sequence reads: CATSLRVYYEQYF. The CDR3 DNA is TGCGCCACCAGCTTGAGGGTCTACTACGAGCAGTACTTC.

This clonotype was detected only a few times. The genes are TRBV4-2 and TRBJ2-1; 11 bases are a match to TRBD2. The V segment lost 2 bases and the J segment 7 bases; nucleotides outside the gene matches: 4. Germline assignment: CDR1 LGHNA and CDR2 YNFKEQ. The CDR3 contains 15 residues. CDR3 in DNA: TGTGCCAGCAGCCAAACAGGACTAGCGGGTAATGAGCAGTTCTTC. Translation gives CASSQTGLAGNEQFF.

J is TRBJ2-7 and V is TRBV7-9; possibly TRBD1 for D (5 bases). The germline V and J ends were trimmed by 8 bases and 1 base, with 12 bases remaining between them. CDR1 and CDR2 from the germline V gene are SEHNR and FQNEAQ (reference sequence). This CDR3 spans 13 amino acids. The CDR3 DNA sequence: TGTGCCAGCGCTCCAGGGCGATCCTACGAGCAGTACTTC. This gives the protein CASAPGRSYEQYF.

This clonotype occurred many times. J is TRBJ2-3 and V is TRBV29-1, with 10 bases that match TRBD1. The germline gives CDR1 SQVTM, CDR2 ANQGSEA. V lost 4 bases and J lost 0; bases outside the gene matches: 4. The CDR3 sequence is 15 residues long. The CDR3 DNA reads as TGCAGCGTTGCCGGGACAGGGGATAGCACAGATACGCAGTATTTT. Translating it yields CSVAGTGDSTDTQYF.

The table lists this clonotype with many counts. The rearrangement joins TRBV29-1 to TRBJ2-1, with unresolved D. CDR3 length: 12 amino acids. V shed 6 bases and J shed 7 bases, with 13 bases lying between them. Germline V gene lookup returns CDR1 SQVTM and CDR2 ANQGSEA. CDR3 sequence reads: CSVHPQLNEQFF. The CDR3 nucleotides are TGCAGCGTCCACCCGCAACTTAATGAGCAGTTCTTC.

The chain has TRBV9 and TRBJ2-5; 12 nucleotides agree with TRBD1. Germline assignment: CDR1 SGDLS and CDR2 YYNGEE. V trimming: 4 bases; J trimming: 5 bases; junction bases outside the gene matches: 6. The CDR3 has 15 amino acids. CDR3 sequence reads: CASSPGTGGLETQYF. CDR3 coding DNA: TGTGCCAGCAGCCCGGGGACAGGGGGCTTGGAGACCCAGTACTTC.

This clonotype occurred a few times. The rearrangement uses TRBV6-1 and TRBJ2-7; 8 nucleotides align to TRBD1. CDR3 size: 13 residues. From germline, CDR1 is MNHNS and CDR2 SASEGT. Trimming cost V 8 bases and J 3 bases; bases outside gene matches: 6. In DNA, the CDR3 is TGTGCCAGCCAGGGGACAGGAGTCTACGAGCAGTACTTC. This sequence encodes CASQGTGVYEQYF.

This clonotype has just a few counts. The rearrangement joins TRBV12-3 or TRBV12-4 to TRBJ2-2; 7 nucleotides agree with TRBD2. The J segment lost 4 bases and the V segment lost 6 bases, leaving 14 bases of the junction unmatched. This CDR3 has 17 residues. In DNA form, the CDR3 reads TGTGCCAGCAGCTTGGCCCCGGGGACTATTCCCACCGGGGAGCTGTTTTTT. Its protein is CASSLAPGTIPTGELFF.

The chain is built from TRBV6-5 and TRBJ1-2; the D gene is possibly TRBD1 (6 bases). This CDR3 region has 15 residues. Germline loops: CDR1 MNHEY, CDR2 SVGAGI. V lost 0 bases, J lost 7 bases, and 15 bases lay in between. CDR3 protein: CASSYSNRGPGGYTF. Here the CDR3 DNA reads TGTGCCAGCAGTTACTCGAATCGGGGGCCGGGTGGCTACACCTTC.

This clonotype was seen a few times. The chain has TRBV7-9 and TRBJ2-5; D remains ambiguous. Trimming took off 8 bases at V and 4 bases at J, with 11 bases between the two ends. The CDR3 covers 12 residues. The germline V gene has CDR1 SEHNR and CDR2 FQNEAQ (reference sequence). CDR3 nucleotide sequence: TGTGCCAGCGGAACCGATTCAGAGACCCAGTACTTC. Translating gives CASGTDSETQYF.

This chain joins TRBV24-1 and TRBJ2-4, with D uncertain. Germline CDR1 KGHDR, CDR2 SFDVKD. V gave up 2 bases and J gave up 0 bases, with 10 bases separating them. The CDR3 sequence is 16 residues long. The CDR3 protein is CATSDSPWGAKNIQYF. CDR3 nucleotides: TGTGCCACCAGTGATTCGCCCTGGGGAGCCAAAAACATTCAGTACTTC.

The CDR3, as DNA: TGTGCCAGCAGCGTAAACCCCACTAGCGGGGTCTACGAGCAGTACTTC. This translates into CASSVNPTSGVYEQYF. This chain joins TRBV9 and TRBJ2-7, with 10 positions matching TRBD2. V gave up 1 base and J gave up 3 bases; unmatched junction bases: 7. Germline CDR1 reads SGDLS; CDR2 reads YYNGEE. CDR3 length equals 16 residues.